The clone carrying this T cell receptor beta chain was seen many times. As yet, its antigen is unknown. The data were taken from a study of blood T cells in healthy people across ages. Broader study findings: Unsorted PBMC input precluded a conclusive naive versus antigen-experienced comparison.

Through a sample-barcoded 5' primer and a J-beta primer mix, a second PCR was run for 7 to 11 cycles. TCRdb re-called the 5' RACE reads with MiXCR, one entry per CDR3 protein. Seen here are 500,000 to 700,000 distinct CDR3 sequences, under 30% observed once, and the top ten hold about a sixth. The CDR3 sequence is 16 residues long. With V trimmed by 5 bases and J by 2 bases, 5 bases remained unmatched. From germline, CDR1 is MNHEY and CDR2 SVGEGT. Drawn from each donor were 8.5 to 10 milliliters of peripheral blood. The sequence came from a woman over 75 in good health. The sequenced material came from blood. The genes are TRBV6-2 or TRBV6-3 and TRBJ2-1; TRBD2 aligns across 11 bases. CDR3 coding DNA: TGTGCCAGCAGTGGGGGGACTAGCGGACCCTACAATGAGCAGTTCTTC. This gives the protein CASSGGTSGPYNEQFF.